The T cell receptor (beta chain) described here comes from a study of T cell responses to AZD1222 COVID-19 vaccine (dated by TCRdb to the early 2020s). For the wider study: Because spike-specific TCR depth and breadth did not differ between the two schedules, AZD1222 recipients who got a second dose at roughly 4 weeks were pooled with those who got a second dose at roughly 12 weeks. TCR sequencing was performed for 230 to 250 trial participants, of whom 200 to 220 were given two doses of AZD1222 and approximately 25 were given two doses of MenACWY control vaccine. Trial participants were enrolled by age into subgroups of 18-55, 56-69 and 70-plus years, and around 150, 28 and 57 TCR-sequenced participants, respectively, were included in these subgroups. General findings and caveats noted by the study authors: The vaccine-associated CD4 TCRs covered the entire spike protein, and the dominant responses fell in regions 160-218 and 743-854. Spike-specific TCR breadth and depth rose significantly after two AZD1222 doses compared with day 0 and with MenACWY recipients. Nearly half of unique spike-specific TCRs reportedly recognized epitopes outside regions mutated in the B.1.351 and B.1.1.7 variants. Conclusions about previously exposed vaccinees are limited, since just a handful of AZD1222 recipients were seropositive for SARS-CoV-2 at baseline. In the small 56-69-year group, the increase in depth fell short of significance, most likely because of low power. Because no day 14 peak-response samples were available, repertoires were characterized only after the peak T cell response. Participants were mostly white British and included more females than males, and it was suggested by the authors that clonal diversity may have been underestimated.

This specimen's time point label, per the study, means: baseline before first vaccination. The vaccinee samples were drawn from two UK trials, COV001 and COV002, one of which was a single-blind randomized controlled phase 2/3 trial testing AZD1222 (ChAdOx1 nCoV-19) in healthy adults. Trial participant PBMC samples were collected at day 0 and day 28 after the second dose for TCRbeta chain sequencing. The CDR3 sequence holds 20 residues, the cysteine and phenylalanine included. Just CDR3 DNA is preserved here, 60 bases in frame from base 1. Reading the germline V gene (reference sequence) gives CDR1 SGHNT and CDR2 YYREEE. The V end loses 4 bases and the J end loses 0 bases, and a stretch of 26 bases separates them. For this clone: Its antigen target is currently unknown. Per-base qualities were not stored, and no clone one base away is much larger.

The CDR3 regions of human TCRbeta chains were subjected to immunosequencing. The original methods were these. TCRs in the repertoires were compared against a reference library of SARS-CoV-2-specific TCRs that had been generated with the MIRA antigen-specificity platform. Breadth was defined as the fraction of unique TCRs that were SARS-CoV-2-associated. Depth was defined as the fraction of total T cells that were SARS-CoV-2-associated. Using the MIRA data, each spike-specific TCR was assigned both to the spike region to which the TCR was reactive and to a CD4 or CD8 class. Log10-transformed breadth and depth values were compared by one-way ANOVA with Sidak's multiple comparisons tests. TCRdb provides this immuneACCESS table in a form limited to in-frame rearrangements. Some clones are lacking; in checked studies, under half of them reflect an unresolved V gene, and why the rest are absent is not known. From that table come the V and J calls and clone size; the DNA was used to work out D and trimming. The sample table lists about 160,000 clones, approximately 91% of them with a count of one. The ten most abundant clones make up around 5.5% of the sample.

The chain is encoded by TRBV5-4 joined to TRBJ1-5; TRBD1 might be the D gene, on 6 matching bases. Sequenced here: peripheral blood, sampled on day 0 of AZD1222 vaccination. This clonotype was sampled from an adult in good health. The CDR3: CASSPGGRAGVGYSNQPQHF. The DNA is TGTGCCAGCAGCCCCGGCGGGAGGGCAGGGGTGGGGTATAGCAATCAGCCCCAGCATTTT.